Below, 5 T cell receptor beta chains from the same sample are listed, as sequenced in a study of T-cell memory formation after mild COVID-19. TCRdb analysed the 5' RACE reads with MiXCR anew, one entry per CDR3 protein. The repertoire holds around 510,000 distinct CDR3 sequences, with about 22% as singletons. Material: PBMCs or a T cell subset sorted from them (not recorded which). Receptors originate from an adult woman who had mild COVID-19 (a few samples of this study predate the infection). Cell type and time point are not known.

The sample holds a few counts of this clonotype. The chain is built from TRBV15 and TRBJ2-7; D perhaps matches TRBD1 (6 bases). The ends were cut back, 0 bases at V and 0 bases at J, with 12 bases in the middle. CDR3 size: 16 residues. CDR1 is LNHNV and CDR2 is YYDKDF in the germline V gene (reference sequence). The CDR3 here is CATSRDVGQHSYEQYF. CDR3 nucleotides: TGTGCCACCAGCAGAGATGTCGGACAGCACTCCTACGAGCAGTACTTC.

The J gene is TRBJ2-1, the V gene TRBV6-6; a weak D match, TRBD1 (6 bases). CDR3 length equals 16 residues. Germline V gene lookup returns CDR1 MNHNY and CDR2 SVGAGI (reference sequence). V gave up 6 bases and J gave up 0 bases, with 15 bases separating them. CDR3 in DNA: TGTGCCAGCAGGCGATCCGGGACAAGCTCCTACAATGAGCAGTTCTTC. Its translation is CASRRSGTSSYNEQFF.

The genes are TRBV2 and TRBJ1-2; the match to TRBD1 covers 11 bases. Germline CDR1 and CDR2: SNHLY and FYNNEI. The CDR3 is made up of 14 amino acids. Unmatched junction bases numbered 1, after V lost 3 bases and J lost 4 bases. Here the CDR3 reads CASSEDRGLYGYTF. The CDR3 nucleotides read TGTGCCAGCAGTGAGGACAGGGGGCTCTATGGCTACACCTTC.

This chain joins TRBV9 and TRBJ1-2, with D unclear. The CDR3 runs 14 residues. Germline CDR1 reads SGDLS; CDR2 reads YYNGEE. V gave up 4 bases and J gave up 8 bases, with 18 bases separating them. The DNA for the CDR3 is TGTGCCAGCAGCCCCGAAGTCCTCAATCCAGGCTACACCTTC. It encodes CASSPEVLNPGYTF.

This chain connects TRBV15 to TRBJ2-2, with 8 bases identical to TRBD2. CDR1 LNHNV and CDR2 YYDKDF come from the germline V gene (reference sequence). The length of the CDR3 is 15 residues. Unmatched junction bases numbered 1, after V lost 4 bases and J lost 0 bases. The CDR3 spells CATSTGGANTGELFF. The CDR3 nucleotides are TGTGCCACCAGCACGGGAGGGGCGAACACCGGGGAGCTGTTTTTT.